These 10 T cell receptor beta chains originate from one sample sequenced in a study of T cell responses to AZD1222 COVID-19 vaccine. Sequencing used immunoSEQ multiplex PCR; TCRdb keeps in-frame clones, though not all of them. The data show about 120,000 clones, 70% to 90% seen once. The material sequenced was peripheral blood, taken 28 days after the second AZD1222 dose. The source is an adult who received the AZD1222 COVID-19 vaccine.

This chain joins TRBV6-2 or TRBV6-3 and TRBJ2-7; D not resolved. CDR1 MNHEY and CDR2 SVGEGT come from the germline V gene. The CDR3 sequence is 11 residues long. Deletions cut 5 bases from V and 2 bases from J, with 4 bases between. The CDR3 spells CASSRTYEQYF. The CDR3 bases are TGTGCCAGCAGTCGAACCTACGAGCAGTACTTC.

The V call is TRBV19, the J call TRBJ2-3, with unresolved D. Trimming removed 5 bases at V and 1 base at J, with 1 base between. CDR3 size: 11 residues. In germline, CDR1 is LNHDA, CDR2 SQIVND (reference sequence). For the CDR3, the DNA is TGTGCCAGTAGTCGCACAGATACGCAGTATTTT. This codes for CASSRTDTQYF.

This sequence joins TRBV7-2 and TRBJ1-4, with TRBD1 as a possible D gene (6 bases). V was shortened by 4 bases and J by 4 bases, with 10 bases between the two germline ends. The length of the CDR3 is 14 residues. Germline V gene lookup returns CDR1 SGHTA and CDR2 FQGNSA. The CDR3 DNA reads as TGTGCCAGCAGCTCCCAGGGGTTTAATGAAAAACTGTTTTTT. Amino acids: CASSSQGFNEKLFF.

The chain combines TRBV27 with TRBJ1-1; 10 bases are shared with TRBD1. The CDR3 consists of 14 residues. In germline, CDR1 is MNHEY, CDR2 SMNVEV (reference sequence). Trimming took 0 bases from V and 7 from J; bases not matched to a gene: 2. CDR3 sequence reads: CASSLSGQGGEAFF. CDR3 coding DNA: TGTGCCAGCAGTTTATCCGGACAGGGGGGTGAAGCTTTCTTT.

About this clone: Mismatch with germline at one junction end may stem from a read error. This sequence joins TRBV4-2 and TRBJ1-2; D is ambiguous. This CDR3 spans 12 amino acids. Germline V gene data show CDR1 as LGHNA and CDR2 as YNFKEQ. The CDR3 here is CASSQADYGYNF. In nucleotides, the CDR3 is TGTGCCAGCAGCCAAGCGGACTATGGCTACAACTTC.

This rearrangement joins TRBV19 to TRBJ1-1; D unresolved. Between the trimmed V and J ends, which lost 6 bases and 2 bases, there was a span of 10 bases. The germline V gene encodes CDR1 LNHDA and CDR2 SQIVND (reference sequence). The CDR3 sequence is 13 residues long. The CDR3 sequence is CASRARLNTEAFF. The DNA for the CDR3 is TGTGCCAGTAGGGCCAGACTAAACACTGAAGCTTTCTTT.

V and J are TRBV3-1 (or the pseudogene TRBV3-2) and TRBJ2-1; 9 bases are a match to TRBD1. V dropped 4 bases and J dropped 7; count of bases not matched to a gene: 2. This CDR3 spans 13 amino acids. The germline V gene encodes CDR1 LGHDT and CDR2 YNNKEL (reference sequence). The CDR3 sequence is CASSRTGANEQFF. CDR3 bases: TGTGCCAGCAGCCGGACAGGGGCAAATGAGCAGTTCTTC.

The CDR3 loop is CASSISGGTEAFF. The DNA of the CDR3 is TGCGCCAGCAGTATCTCAGGGGGCACTGAAGCTTTCTTT. The chain employs TRBV5-1 and TRBJ1-1; 7 positions match TRBD1. CDR1 and CDR2 (germline): SGHRS, YFSETQ. CDR3 size: 13 residues. J was trimmed by 4 bases and V by 5 bases; bases with no gene match: 5.

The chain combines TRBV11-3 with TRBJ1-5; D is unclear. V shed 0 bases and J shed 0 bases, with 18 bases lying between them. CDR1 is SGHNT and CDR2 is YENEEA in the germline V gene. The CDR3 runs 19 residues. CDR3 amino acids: CASSLDPPPTLNSNQPQHF. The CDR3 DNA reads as TGTGCCAGCAGCTTAGACCCCCCGCCTACCCTAAATAGCAATCAGCCCCAGCATTTT.

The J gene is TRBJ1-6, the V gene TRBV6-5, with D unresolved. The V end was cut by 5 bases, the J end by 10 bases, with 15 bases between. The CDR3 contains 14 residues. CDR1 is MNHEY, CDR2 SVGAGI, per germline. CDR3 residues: CASSLTPSESPLHF. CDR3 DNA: TGTGCCAGCAGTCTAACCCCCTCAGAATCACCCCTCCACTTT.